Each of the 4 T cell receptor beta chains below was sequenced from the same sample in a study of regulatory T cells in long-lasting Graves disease. Library construction for TCR beta used iRepertoire HTBI primers and Arm-PCR of CDR3 regions. TCRdb independently ran MiXCR on the multiplex PCR reads; one entry per CDR3 protein. The sample lists about 340,000 distinct CDR3 sequences, around 20% occurring once. Time point defined: persistent/refractory GD, antithyroid drugs over 5 years with positive TRAb. PBMCs were the source of the RNA used for TCR sequencing. Source: peripheral blood mononuclear cells (PBMCs), taken when the disease was refractory, from a patient treated with antithyroid drugs. These receptors originate from a female donor with Graves disease.

This clonotype was picked up a small number of times. The chain uses TRBV7-3 and TRBJ1-2; no firm D call. Germline assignment: CDR1 SGHTA and CDR2 FQGTGA. The CDR3 spans 12 residues. The V gene lost 5 bases and the J gene lost 8 bases, with 12 bases spanning the gap. The CDR3 loop reads CASSLDGWGYTF. CDR3 nucleotides: TGTGCCAGCAGCCTAGACGGGTGGGGCTACACCTTC.

This clonotype was picked up many times. The J gene is TRBJ1-2, the V gene TRBV7-8, with D unclear. V was pared by 1 base and J by 7 bases, with 16 bases between. Per the germline V gene, CDR1 is SGHVS and CDR2 is FQNEAQ. There are 15 residues in the CDR3. The CDR3 region is CASSLVLGYTIGYTF. CDR3 in DNA: TGTGCCAGCAGCTTAGTTTTGGGTTACACTATTGGCTACACCTTC.

This clonotype occurred many times. The V gene is TRBV3-1, the J gene TRBJ1-1; D might be TRBD1 (6 bases). The CDR3 length is 14 residues. Germline values: CDR1 LGHDT, CDR2 YNNKEL (reference sequence). Trimming removed 2 bases from V and 5 bases from J, with 12 bases in between. CDR3 residues: CASSQKGQGTEAFF. In nucleotides, the CDR3 is TGTGCCAGCAGCCAAAAAGGTCAGGGGACTGAAGCTTTCTTT.

This clonotype was observed a handful of times. V usage is TRBV25-1 and J usage is TRBJ2-7; D remains unclear. CDR3 length: 16 residues. Germline CDR1 is MGHDK and CDR2 is SYGVNS. Trimming took off 1 base at V and 1 base at J, with 14 bases between the two ends. CDR3 in DNA: TGTGCCAGCAGTGAATCCGGCGGCGGTAGGTCCTACGAGCAGTACTTC. Translating gives CASSESGGGRSYEQYF.